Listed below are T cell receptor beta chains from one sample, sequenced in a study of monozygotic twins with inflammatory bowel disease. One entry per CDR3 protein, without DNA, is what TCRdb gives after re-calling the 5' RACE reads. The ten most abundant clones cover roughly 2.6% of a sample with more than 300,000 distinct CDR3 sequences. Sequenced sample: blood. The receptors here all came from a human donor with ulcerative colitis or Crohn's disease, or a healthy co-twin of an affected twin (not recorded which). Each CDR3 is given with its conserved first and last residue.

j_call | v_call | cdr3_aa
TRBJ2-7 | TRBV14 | CASSRSRPWASYEQYF
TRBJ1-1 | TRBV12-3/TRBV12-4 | CASSPYGGRRTEVFF
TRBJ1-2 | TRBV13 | CASSLRTVGYGYTF
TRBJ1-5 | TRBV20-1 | CSARLRGPNQPQHF
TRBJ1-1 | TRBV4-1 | CASSQPILRDTEAFF
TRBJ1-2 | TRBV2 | CASRAGTSFYGYTF
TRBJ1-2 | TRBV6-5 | CASSYTSDRGNGYTF
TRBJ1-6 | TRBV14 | CASSQKGEEPGFSPLHF
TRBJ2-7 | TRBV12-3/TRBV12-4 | CASSLQGATSYEQYF
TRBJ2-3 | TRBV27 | CASTHRGTDTQYF
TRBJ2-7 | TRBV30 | CAWSRGAGEQYF
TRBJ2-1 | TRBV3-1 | CASSQDRGQRYNEQFF
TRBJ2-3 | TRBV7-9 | CASTRPEAGGSDTQYF
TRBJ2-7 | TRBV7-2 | CASSLGSSWGDEQYF
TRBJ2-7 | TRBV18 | CASSPSAGPYEQYF
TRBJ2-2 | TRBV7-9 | CAKGTGNTGELFF
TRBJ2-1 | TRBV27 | CASSPKDRGFNEQFF
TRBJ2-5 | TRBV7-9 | CASSLKTETQYF
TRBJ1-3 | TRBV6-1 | CASSKHRQGASGNTIYF
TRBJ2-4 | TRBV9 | CASSVDGGAAKNIQYF